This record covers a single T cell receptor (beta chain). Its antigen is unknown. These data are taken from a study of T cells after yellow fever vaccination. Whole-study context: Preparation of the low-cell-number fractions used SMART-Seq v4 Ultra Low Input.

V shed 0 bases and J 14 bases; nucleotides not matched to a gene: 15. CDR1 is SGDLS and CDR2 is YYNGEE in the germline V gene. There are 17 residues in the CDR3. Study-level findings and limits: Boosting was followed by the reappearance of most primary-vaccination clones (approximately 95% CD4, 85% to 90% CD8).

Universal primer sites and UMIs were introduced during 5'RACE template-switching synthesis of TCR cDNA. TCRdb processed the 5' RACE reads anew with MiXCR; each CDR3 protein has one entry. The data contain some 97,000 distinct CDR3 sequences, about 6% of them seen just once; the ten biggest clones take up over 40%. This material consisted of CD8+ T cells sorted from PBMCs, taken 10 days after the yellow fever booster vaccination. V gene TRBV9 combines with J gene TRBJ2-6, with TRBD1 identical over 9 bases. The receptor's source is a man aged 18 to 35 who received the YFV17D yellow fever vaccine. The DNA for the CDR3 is TGTGCCAGCAGCGTAGAGTCGTCCGGGACAGGGAGAGGCATCCTGACTTTC. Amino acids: CASSVESSGTGRGILTF.